The 12 T cell receptor beta chains in this list originate from one sample, sequenced in a study of CD4 T cells in relation to SARS-CoV-2 and coronaviruses. Which antigens these TCRs recognize remains unknown. Here immunoSEQ multiplex PCR was the method, and the copy in TCRdb shows in-frame clones only, minus some. This sample has around 45,000 clones, with over 75% found just once. The specimen was naive CD4+ T cells from PBMCs, cultured in vitro. Described subset: naive CD4+ T cells isolated by negative enrichment. The receptors come from an adult with COVID-19.

This chain joins TRBV29-1 and TRBJ1-1; D perhaps matches TRBD1 (6 bases). V was clipped by 8 bases and J by 1 base, with 8 bases between them. CDR1 SQVTM and CDR2 ANQGSEA come from the germline V gene. The length of the CDR3 is 11 residues. CDR3 loop: CSPGQNTEAFF. The CDR3 DNA follows: TGCAGCCCGGGACAGAACACTGAAGCTTTCTTT.

The rearrangement uses TRBV7-9 and TRBJ2-7, with 9 bases identical to TRBD1. V gave up 5 bases and J gave up 5 bases; unmatched junction bases: 7. From germline, CDR1 is SEHNR and CDR2 FQNEAQ (reference sequence). The length of the CDR3 is 14 residues. In DNA, the CDR3 is TGTGCCAGCAGCCCCGAGACAGGGGGACACGAGCAGTACTTC. It specifies CASSPETGGHEQYF. The full variable domain, its missing parts supplied by reference TRBV7-9 and TRBJ2-7, is DTGVSQNPRHKITKRGQNVTFRCDPISEHNRLYWYRQTLGQGPEFLTYFQNEAQLEKSRLLSDRFSAERPKGSFSTLEIQRTEQGDSAMYLCASSPETGGHEQYFGPGTRLTVT.

The rearrangement joins TRBV5-4 to TRBJ2-7, with 11 bases lining up with TRBD2. Trimming took 0 bases from V and 5 from J; bases not matched to a gene: 4. The germline V gene encodes CDR1 SGHNT and CDR2 YYREEE (reference sequence). The CDR3 sequence is 15 residues long. The CDR3 bases are TGTGCCAGCAGCTTGGCCCCACTAGCGGGAGACGAGCAGTACTTC. Residues: CASSLAPLAGDEQYF.

The rearrangement links TRBV11-1 to TRBJ2-7, with D perhaps matching TRBD1 or TRBD2 (5 bases each). There are 13 residues in the CDR3. The V end was cut by 4 bases, the J end by 0 bases, with 7 bases between. Germline CDR1 reads SGHAT; CDR2 reads FQDESV (reference sequence). The CDR3 region has the DNA TGTGCCAGCAGCTGGGACCACTCCTACGAGCAGTACTTC. It specifies CASSWDHSYEQYF. The full variable domain, its missing parts supplied by reference TRBV11-1 and TRBJ2-7, is EAEVAQSPRYKITEKSQAVAFWCDPISGHATLYWYRQILGQGPELLVQFQDESVVDDSQLPKDRFSAERLKGVDSTLKIQPAELGDSAMYLCASSWDHSYEQYFGPGTRLTVT.

This chain connects TRBV28 to TRBJ2-7; 8 nucleotides match TRBD2. After removal of 0 bases from V and 5 bases from J, the junction contained 9 bases not matched to a gene. The CDR3 totals 16 residues. CDR1 and CDR2 (germline): MDHEN, SYDVKM. CDR3 DNA sequence: TGTGCCAGCAGTTTATGGGCCGGGGGGGCGCCCAACGAGCAGTACTTC. Its protein is CASSLWAGGAPNEQYF. Filled out from reference TRBV28 and TRBJ2-7, the complete variable domain reads DVKVTQSSRYLVKRTGEKVFLECVQDMDHENMFWYRQDPGLGLRLIYFSYDVKMKEKGDIPEGYSVSREKKERFSLILESASTNQTSMYLCASSLWAGGAPNEQYFGPGTRLTVT.

V usage is TRBV6-5 and J usage is TRBJ2-5; 7 nucleotides align to TRBD2. V dropped 2 bases and J dropped 2; count of bases not matched to a gene: 8. The length of the CDR3 is 16 residues. Per germline, CDR1 MNHEY and CDR2 SVGAGI. For the CDR3, the DNA is TGTGCCAGCAGTTACGCAACGGGAGGAGGTCAAGAGACCCAGTACTTC. The encoded protein is CASSYATGGGQETQYF.

This clone was recorded only once. This sequence joins TRBV7-3 and TRBJ1-1, with D hard to call. This CDR3 has 15 residues. Trimming cost V 5 bases and J 0 bases, with 13 bases left between them. The V gene's germline CDR1 is SGHTA and CDR2 FQGTGA. CDR3: CASSPSPALNTEAFF. CDR3 coding DNA: TGTGCCAGCAGCCCATCCCCGGCCCTGAACACTGAAGCTTTCTTT.

The gene calls are TRBV3-1 (or the pseudogene TRBV3-2) and TRBJ2-5; D unclear. Trimming pared 2 bases from V and 14 bases from J, leaving 12 bases between. Germline assignment: CDR1 LGHDT and CDR2 YNNKEL (reference sequence). The CDR3 has 11 residues. CDR3 DNA: TGTGCCAGCAGCCAAATCGGACCTCTATACTTC. Translation gives CASSQIGPLYF.

V is TRBV5-1 and J is TRBJ2-1; weak D call: TRBD1 (6 bases). V shed 4 bases and J shed 4 bases, with 12 bases lying between them. Germline V gives CDR1 SGHRS, CDR2 YFSETQ. The CDR3 runs to 14 residues. The CDR3 DNA follows: TGCGCCAGCAGCCAAGATGACAGGTACAATGAGCAGTTCTTC. Its protein product is CASSQDDRYNEQFF.

The CDR3 sequence: CSASRSDNEQFF. The CDR3 DNA reads TGCAGTGCTAGTCGCAGCGACAATGAGCAGTTCTTC. The chain joins TRBV20-1 to TRBJ2-1; unclear D gene. Germline CDR1 and CDR2: DFQATT and SNEGSKA (reference sequence). Deletions cut 3 bases from V and 5 bases from J, with 8 bases between. The CDR3 extends over 12 amino acids.

V gene TRBV19 combines with J gene TRBJ2-7; TRBD2 might be the D (6 bases). This CDR3 is 14 amino acids long. The ends were cut back, 3 bases at V and 6 bases at J, with 15 bases in the middle. The germline gives CDR1 LNHDA, CDR2 SQIVND (reference sequence). In DNA, the CDR3 is TGTGCCAGTAGTATCGACGGGAGTCGTGGCGAGCAGTACTTC. Translation gives CASSIDGSRGEQYF. Variable domain in full (rest from reference TRBV19 and TRBJ2-7): DGGITQSPKYLFRKEGQNVTLSCEQNLNHDAMYWYRQDPGQGLRLIYYSQIVNDFQKGDIAEGYSVSREKKESFPLTVTSAQKNPTAFYLCASSIDGSRGEQYFGPGTRLTVT.

The V gene is TRBV28, the J gene TRBJ2-1; D uncertain. The germline V gene encodes CDR1 MDHEN and CDR2 SYDVKM. The CDR3 runs to 13 residues. Trimming stripped 2 bases from V and 4 bases from J, with 6 bases between. CDR3 DNA: TGTGCCAGCAGTTTAAGAGAATACAATGAGCAGTTCTTC. As protein: CASSLREYNEQFF.